This T cell receptor (beta chain) came from a study of OX40 agonist ivuxolimab in advanced cancers. Study details: Every 2 weeks, patients received ivuxolimab intravenously, dosed at 0.01 to 10 mg/kg. Regarding the study as a whole: Within 6 weeks, CD4+ and CD8+ blood T cells expanded clonally at 0.1 to 3.0 mg/kg.

This CDR3 has 14 amino acids. V shed 6 bases, J shed 5 bases, and the junction held 5 bases outside the gene matches. CDR1 and CDR2 from the germline V gene are SNHLY and FYNNEI. Clones were sequenced by immunoSEQ multiplex PCR, and TCRdb holds only the in-frame ones, with some missing. The data show approximately 79,000 clones, roughly 87% seen once. Details on this clone: No antigen is known for it.

The TCR originated in an adult with an advanced solid tumor such as melanoma, head and neck, liver or kidney cancer. The material sequenced was CD4+ or CD8+ T cells sorted from blood, taken in a trial of the OX40 agonist ivuxolimab. The gene calls are TRBV2 and TRBJ2-2; 8 nucleotides agree with TRBD1. The chain's CDR3 is CASRKDRATGELFF. The DNA of the CDR3 is TGTGCCAGCAGAAAGGACAGGGCGACCGGGGAGCTGTTTTTT.